Below, one T cell receptor (beta chain) is given with its context. Antigen specificity is unknown. Germline V gives CDR1 MNHNS, CDR2 SASEGT. The germline V and J ends were trimmed by 0 bases and 8 bases, with 11 bases remaining between them. This CDR3 region has 14 residues. The source of the sample is a study of T cell responses to AZD1222 COVID-19 vaccine. Turning to the study itself: Some second doses came at about 4 weeks and others at about 12 weeks; these were pooled. Study results and caveats: Donors were chiefly white British, with a greater number of females, and clonal diversity was perhaps underestimated. Reports say nearly half of spike-specific TCRs go after unmutated variant regions.

Clones were read by immunoSEQ multiplex PCR, and TCRdb kept only the in-frame ones, dropping some. Among tens of thousands of clones listed, approximately 90% were seen once. The starting material was peripheral blood, obtained on day 0 of AZD1222 vaccination. This TCR came from an adult in good health. The chain uses TRBV6-1 and TRBJ1-5; D remains unclear. This chain's CDR3 is CASSEAQRREPQHF. CDR3 nucleotide sequence: TGTGCCAGCAGTGAAGCTCAAAGGCGTGAGCCCCAGCATTTT.